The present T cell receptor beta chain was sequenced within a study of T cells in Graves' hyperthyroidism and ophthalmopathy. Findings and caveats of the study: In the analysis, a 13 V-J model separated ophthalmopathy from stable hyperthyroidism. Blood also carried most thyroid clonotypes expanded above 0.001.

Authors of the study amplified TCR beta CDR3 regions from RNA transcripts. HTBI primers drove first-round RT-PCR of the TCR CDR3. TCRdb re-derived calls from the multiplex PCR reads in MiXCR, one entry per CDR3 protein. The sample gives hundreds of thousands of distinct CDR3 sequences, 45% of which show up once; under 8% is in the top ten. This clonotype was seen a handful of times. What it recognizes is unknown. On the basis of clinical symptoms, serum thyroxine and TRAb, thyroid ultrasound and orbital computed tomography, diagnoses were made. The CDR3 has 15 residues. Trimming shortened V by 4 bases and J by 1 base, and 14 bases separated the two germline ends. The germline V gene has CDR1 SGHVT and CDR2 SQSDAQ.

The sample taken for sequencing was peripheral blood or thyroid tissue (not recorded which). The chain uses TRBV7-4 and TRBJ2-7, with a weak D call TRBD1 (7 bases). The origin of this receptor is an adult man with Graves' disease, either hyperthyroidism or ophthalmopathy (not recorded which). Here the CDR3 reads CASSSWRGHSYEQYF. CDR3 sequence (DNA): TGTGCCAGCAGCTCCTGGAGGGGGCATTCCTACGAGCAGTACTTC.